This T cell receptor beta chain was captured in a study of blood T cell repertoires in COVID-19. Study at large: T cells, B-cell-depleted T cells, or PBMCs supplied cDNA or gDNA.

Study processing details: Nucleated cell counts were estimated from reference gene primer amplification. Repertoires were generated with immunoSEQ multiplex PCR, while TCRdb's copy carries only in-frame clones and drops some. The V and J calls and clone size were taken over from that table, and D and trimming were inferred from the DNA. Among over 100,000 clones, approximately 87% were seen once, and the ten largest hold around a sixth. The V and J ends lost 7 bases and 0 bases, in that order; junction bases with no gene match: 5. Germline V gives CDR1 SQVTM, CDR2 ANQGSEA. There are 13 residues in the CDR3.

The clonotype was recovered from an older woman with acute or convalescent COVID-19. Sequenced: peripheral blood. This rearrangement joins TRBV29-1 to TRBJ2-7; TRBD2 matches 8 bases. CDR3 loop: CSGRLASSYEQYF. CDR3 coding DNA: TGCAGCGGCAGACTAGCGAGCTCCTACGAGCAGTACTTC.